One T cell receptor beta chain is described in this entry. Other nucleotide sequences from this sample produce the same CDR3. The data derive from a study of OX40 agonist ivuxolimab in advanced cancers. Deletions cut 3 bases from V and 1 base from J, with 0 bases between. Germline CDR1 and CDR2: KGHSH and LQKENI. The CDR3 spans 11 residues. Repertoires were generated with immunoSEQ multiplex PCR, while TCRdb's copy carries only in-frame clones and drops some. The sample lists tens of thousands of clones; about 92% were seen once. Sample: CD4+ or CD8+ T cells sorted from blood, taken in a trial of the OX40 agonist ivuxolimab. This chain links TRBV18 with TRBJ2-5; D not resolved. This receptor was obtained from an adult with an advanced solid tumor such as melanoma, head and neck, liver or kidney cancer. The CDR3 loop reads CASSPQETQYF. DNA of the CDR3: TGTGCCAGCTCACCCCAAGAGACCCAGTACTTC.